At least ten counts were recorded for the clone carrying this TCR beta chain. Its target is unknown. This CDR3 comprises 14 residues. V lost 3 bases, J lost 8 bases, and 14 bases lay in between. CDR1 and CDR2 from the germline V gene are MGHRA and YSYEKL. TCRdb reanalysed the 5' RACE reads using MiXCR and keeps one entry per CDR3 protein. This sample has 40,000 to 65,000 distinct CDR3 sequences, with about 24% found just once. Naive CD4+ T cells were purified with Tregs depleted by CD25. Overall study findings and caveats: Tumor memory CD4+ T cell TCR gene usage was found to cluster with blood and lymph node memory CD4+ cells and with lymph node naive CD4+ cells. The larger-cohort validation was restricted to a single TCR beta V-J rearrangement rather than whole repertoires.

The genes are TRBV4-1 and TRBJ1-5; D is uncertain. The material sequenced was tumor-infiltrating naive CD4+ T cells sorted from the breast tumor. Subset noted: naive CD4+ T cells, CD4+CD45RA+CD25-. The source is a female donor with breast cancer. The CDR3 DNA sequence: TGCGCCAGCAGCCAGACCCTCCTTTTGGAGCCCCAGCATTTT. It encodes CASSQTLLLEPQHF.